Ten or more counts support the clone carrying this T cell receptor (beta chain). TCRdb re-called the reads through MiXCR, storing one row per CDR3 protein. The table includes tens of thousands of distinct CDR3 sequences, 3% to 4.5% detected once. This sample stems from a study of T cell repertoires in cytomegalovirus infection. Study-level background: Indications came from public TCR beta signatures; they pointed to CMV infection and to a matching HLA type.

The CDR3 contains 16 residues. Trimming cost V 6 bases and J 4 bases; bases outside gene matches: 14. The germline V gene encodes CDR1 DFQATT and CDR2 SNEGSKA (reference sequence). The rearrangement joins TRBV20-1 to TRBJ2-3, with TRBD2 matching 9 bases. Sequenced input: PBMCs. This TCR was sampled from a human donor in good health (CMV status not recorded). Some clones in this sample may be carry-over from other donors' samples. CDR3 sequence: CSAEKAGLASSDTQYF. CDR3 DNA sequence: TGCAGTGCCGAGAAGGCTGGACTAGCGTCCTCAGATACGCAGTATTTT.